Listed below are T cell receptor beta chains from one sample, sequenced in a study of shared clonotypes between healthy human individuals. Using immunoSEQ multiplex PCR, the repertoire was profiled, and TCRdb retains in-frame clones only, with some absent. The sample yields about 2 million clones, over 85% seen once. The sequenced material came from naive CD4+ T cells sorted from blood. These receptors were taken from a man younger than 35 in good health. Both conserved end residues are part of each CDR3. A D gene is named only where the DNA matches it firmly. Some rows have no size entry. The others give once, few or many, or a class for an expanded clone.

TGTGCCAGCAGCTCTAGCGGGGGTTATTCCTACGAGCAGTACTTC,CASSSSGGYSYEQYF,TRBV7-2,TRBJ2-7,.,TRBD2
TGTGCCAGCAGCCCGGGACAGGTGGGCGAGACCCAGTACTTC,CASSPGQVGETQYF,TRBV7-6,TRBJ2-5,.,TRBD1
TGCGCCAGCAGCTTGGACAGCGGCGAGCAGTACTTC,CASSLDSGEQYF,TRBV5-1,TRBJ2-7,.,.
TGTGCCAGCAGCTTAGTCGGTCAAACCTACGAGCAGTACTTC,CASSLVGQTYEQYF,TRBV11-2,TRBJ2-7,.,.
TGTGCCAGCAGCCGAGGGGACAGGGGGCTCGATGGCTACACCTTC,CASSRGDRGLDGYTF,TRBV5-4,TRBJ1-2,.,TRBD1
TGCAGTGCTAGCCAGCAAGAGACCCAGTACTTC,CSASQQETQYF,TRBV20-1,TRBJ2-5,.,.
TGTGCCAGCAGCACCGTGTTAGCGGGAGGTCGTACCGGGGAGCTGTTTTTT,CASSTVLAGGRTGELFF,TRBV5-4,TRBJ2-2,.,TRBD2
TGTGCCAGCAGCGGCGGGACTACCTACCCCTACGAGCAGTACTTC,CASSGGTTYPYEQYF,TRBV5-4,TRBJ2-7,.,TRBD2
TGTGCCAGCAGCCCTCGGACACCTACCGGGGAGCTGTTTTTT,CASSPRTPTGELFF,TRBV7-9,TRBJ2-2,.,.
TGCAGCTCGGGAGCGGGGGGCCCGAATGAGCAGTTCTTC,CSSGAGGPNEQFF,TRBV29-1,TRBJ2-1,.,TRBD2
TGTGCCAGCAGTTTGAGGGGGGGAGCAGATACGCAGTATTTT,CASSLRGGADTQYF,TRBV28,TRBJ2-3,.,.
TGTGCCAGCAGCTGGCCCGGACAGTTGTACGAGCAGTACTTC,CASSWPGQLYEQYF,TRBV7-9,TRBJ2-7,.,.
TGTGCCAGCAGCTTGAAAGGGAGCTGGAATGAGCAGTTCTTC,CASSLKGSWNEQFF,TRBV5-6,TRBJ2-1,.,.
TGTGCCAGCAGTTCGGGACAGGGGGCCTACGAGCAGTACTTC,CASSSGQGAYEQYF,TRBV28,TRBJ2-7,.,TRBD1
TGTGCCAGCTCACAACAGGGGGCATCTGCCACCGGGGAGCTGTTTTTT,CASSQQGASATGELFF,TRBV18,TRBJ2-2,.,TRBD1
TGCGCCAGCAGCCAAGATACGGTCCCCTCCTACGAGCAGTACTTC,CASSQDTVPSYEQYF,TRBV4-3,TRBJ2-7,few,.
TGTGCCAGCAGTGAATCCCGGGCCTTCAGCTCCTACGAGCAGTACTTC,CASSESRAFSSYEQYF,TRBV2,TRBJ2-7,.,.
TGTGCCAGTAGCGCCGGGACTAGCGGGACCTACGAGCAGTACTTC,CASSAGTSGTYEQYF,TRBV19,TRBJ2-7,.,TRBD2
TGTGCTAGTGGTCCACTAGCGGGCTACAATGAGCAGTTCTTC,CASGPLAGYNEQFF,TRBV12-5,TRBJ2-1,few,TRBD2
TGCAGCGTTTTGACAGGGGGAGAGACCCAGTACTTC,CSVLTGGETQYF,TRBV29-1,TRBJ2-5,.,TRBD1
TGCGCCAGCAAGGACAGCTCCTATAATTCACCCCTCCACTTT,CASKDSSYNSPLHF,TRBV5-1,TRBJ1-6,.,.
TGTGCCAGCAGCTTACGACAGGGGCTGGGGGAGCAGTACTTC,CASSLRQGLGEQYF,TRBV7-2,TRBJ2-7,.,TRBD1
TGCGCCAGCAGGGGATTGAACACTGAAGCTTTCTTT,CASRGLNTEAFF,TRBV5-1,TRBJ1-1,.,.
TGTGCCAGCAGCTTGGGACAGAGAAATGAGCAGTTCTTC,CASSLGQRNEQFF,TRBV7-2,TRBJ2-1,.,TRBD1
TGTGCCAGCAGTCCCAAGACAGGTGGTGGAAACACCATATATTTT,CASSPKTGGGNTIYF,TRBV6-1,TRBJ1-3,.,.
TGTGCCAGCAGCCCCCGACAGGGGGCAGGTACCGGGGAGCTGTTTTTT,CASSPRQGAGTGELFF,TRBV11-3,TRBJ2-2,.,TRBD1
TGTGCCAGCAGTGAGGCCGCCATGGCTCAGCCCCAGCATTTT,CASSEAAMAQPQHF,TRBV2,TRBJ1-5,few,.
TGCGCCAGCAGCTTCCGGGATTTCAACTATGGCTACACCTTC,CASSFRDFNYGYTF,TRBV5-1,TRBJ1-2,.,.
TGTGCCAGCCAGGACGGCGCAATCTACGAGCAGTACTTC,CASQDGAIYEQYF,TRBV6-1,TRBJ2-7,.,.
TGTGCCAGCAGTTACTCGGGGGGCAATCAGCCCCAGCATTTT,CASSYSGGNQPQHF,TRBV6-5,TRBJ1-5,.,.
TGTGCCATCCAGGGATCCGGGGAGCTGTTTTTT,CAIQGSGELFF,TRBV28,TRBJ2-2,.,.
TGCGCCAGCAGCTTGGAGGGCAGCGCAACTAATGAAAAACTGTTTTTT,CASSLEGSATNEKLFF,TRBV5-1,TRBJ1-4,.,.
TGTGCCACCGCGAGTGGGAGCTCCTACGAGCAGTACTTC,CATASGSSYEQYF,TRBV6-1,TRBJ2-7,.,.
TGCGCCAGCAGCTTCAGCGGGGTTGCCTACGAGCAGTACTTC,CASSFSGVAYEQYF,TRBV5-1,TRBJ2-7,.,TRBD2
TGCGCCAGCAGTGGGGCCCAAGGTACCCAGTACTTC,CASSGAQGTQYF,TRBV10-1,TRBJ2-5,.,.
TGTGCCAGCAGCTTACAGGGGGCCGCACTTTTGGGGACCCAGTACTTC,CASSLQGAALLGTQYF,TRBV7-8,TRBJ2-5,.,TRBD1
TGTGCCAGCTCGGGCGGGAATAACAATGAGCAGTTCTTC,CASSGGNNNEQFF,TRBV6-5,TRBJ2-1,once,.
TGTGCCAGCTCACCCCTGGACCAGGGGGCAGGGGGTTCTGGGGCCAACGTCCTGACTTTC,CASSPLDQGAGGSGANVLTF,TRBV18,TRBJ2-6,.,TRBD1
TGTGCCAGCAGTGTGGGGTCCTACGAGCAGTACTTC,CASSVGSYEQYF,TRBV6-1,TRBJ2-7,once,.
TGTGCCAGCAGTTTCGTCCACTACGAGCAGTACTTC,CASSFVHYEQYF,TRBV28,TRBJ2-7,once,.
TGTGCCAGCAGCGCGGACGGTCGGGTACTTTTCTTC,CASSADGRVLFF,TRBV11-2,TRBJ2-1,once,.
TGTGCCAGCAGCCTCGAGGCCCTTCTAGCGGGGGGGGGCACAGATACGCAGTATTTT,CASSLEALLAGGGTDTQYF,TRBV4-2,TRBJ2-3,.,TRBD2
TGTGCCAGCAGTTCGACAGGGATAAACGAGCAGTACTTC,CASSSTGINEQYF,TRBV28,TRBJ2-7,.,TRBD1
TGTGCCAGCAGCCCTCGAGTAGTTCAAACTACTAACTATGGCTACACCTTC,CASSPRVVQTTNYGYTF,TRBV5-6,TRBJ1-2,.,.